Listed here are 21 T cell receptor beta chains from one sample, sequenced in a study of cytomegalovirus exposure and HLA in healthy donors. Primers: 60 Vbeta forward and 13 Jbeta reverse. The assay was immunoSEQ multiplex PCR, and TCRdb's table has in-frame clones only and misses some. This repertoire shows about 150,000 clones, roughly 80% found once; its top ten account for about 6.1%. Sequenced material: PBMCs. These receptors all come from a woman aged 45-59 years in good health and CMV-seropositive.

Here the CDR3 DNA reads TGTGCCAGCAGCCAGGGTTTAGATACGCAGTATTTT. This gives the protein CASSQGLDTQYF. The rearrangement joins TRBV7-9 to TRBJ2-3; possible D gene TRBD1, 5 bases. CDR1 is SEHNR and CDR2 is FQNEAQ in the germline V gene (reference sequence). This CDR3 spans 12 amino acids. With 5 bases removed from V and 5 bases from J, the gap between germline ends came to 8 bases. Supplemented by reference TRBV7-9 and TRBJ2-3, the full variable domain reads DTGVSQNPRHKITKRGQNVTFRCDPISEHNRLYWYRQTLGQGPEFLTYFQNEAQLEKSRLLSDRFSAERPKGSFSTLEIQRTEQGDSAMYLCASSQGLDTQYFGPGTRLTVL.

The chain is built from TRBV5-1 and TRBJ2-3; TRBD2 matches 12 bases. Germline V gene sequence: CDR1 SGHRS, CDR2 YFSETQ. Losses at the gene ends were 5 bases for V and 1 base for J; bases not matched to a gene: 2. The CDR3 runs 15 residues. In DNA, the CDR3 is TGCGCCAGCAGTAGACTAGCGGGGGGCACAGATACGCAGTATTTT. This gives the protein CASSRLAGGTDTQYF.

The CDR3: CASSTDRLLRGQYF. Written as DNA, the CDR3 is TGTGCCAGCAGCACGGACAGATTATTACGAGGGCAGTACTTC. The rearrangement links TRBV27 to TRBJ2-7; possible D gene TRBD1, 6 bases. The germline CDR1 and CDR2 sequences are MNHEY and SMNVEV (reference sequence). The CDR3 is 14 residues long. The V end lost 6 bases, the J end lost 9 bases, and 21 bases lay between the germline ends.

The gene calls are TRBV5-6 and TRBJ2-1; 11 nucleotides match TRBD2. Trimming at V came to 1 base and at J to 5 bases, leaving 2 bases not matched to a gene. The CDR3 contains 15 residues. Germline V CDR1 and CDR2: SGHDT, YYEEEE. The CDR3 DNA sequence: TGTGCCAGCAGCTTGTTACTAGCGGGGGACAATGAGCAGTTCTTC. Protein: CASSLLLAGDNEQFF.

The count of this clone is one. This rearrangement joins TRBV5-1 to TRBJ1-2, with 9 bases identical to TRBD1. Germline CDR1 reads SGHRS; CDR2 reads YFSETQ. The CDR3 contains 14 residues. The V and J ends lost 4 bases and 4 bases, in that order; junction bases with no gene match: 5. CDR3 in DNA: TGCGCCAGCAGCACGACAGGGGGAACCTATGGCTACACCTTC. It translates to CASSTTGGTYGYTF.

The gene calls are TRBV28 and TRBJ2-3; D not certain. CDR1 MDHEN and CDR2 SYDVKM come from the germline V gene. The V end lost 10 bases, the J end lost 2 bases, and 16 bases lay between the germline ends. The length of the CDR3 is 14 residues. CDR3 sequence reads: CATSDGAYTDTQYF. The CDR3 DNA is TGTGCCACCTCAGACGGAGCCTACACAGATACGCAGTATTTT. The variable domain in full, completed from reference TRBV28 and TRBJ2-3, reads DVKVTQSSRYLVKRTGEKVFLECVQDMDHENMFWYRQDPGLGLRLIYFSYDVKMKEKGDIPEGYSVSREKKERFSLILESASTNQTSMYLCATSDGAYTDTQYFGPGTRLTVL.

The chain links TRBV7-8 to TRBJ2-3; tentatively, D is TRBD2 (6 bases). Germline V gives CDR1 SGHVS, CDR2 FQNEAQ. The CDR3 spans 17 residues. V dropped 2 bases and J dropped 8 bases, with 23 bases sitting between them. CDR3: CASSLTTSSRSQGTQYF. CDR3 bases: TGTGCCAGCAGCTTAACGACTAGTTCGCGTTCCCAAGGTACGCAGTATTTT.

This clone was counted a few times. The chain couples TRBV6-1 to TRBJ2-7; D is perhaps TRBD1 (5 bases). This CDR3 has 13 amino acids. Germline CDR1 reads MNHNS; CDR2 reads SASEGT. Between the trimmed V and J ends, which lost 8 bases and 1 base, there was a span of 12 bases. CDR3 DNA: TGTGCCAGCGTGGGGCCGGAATCCTACGAGCAGTACTTC. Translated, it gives CASVGPESYEQYF.

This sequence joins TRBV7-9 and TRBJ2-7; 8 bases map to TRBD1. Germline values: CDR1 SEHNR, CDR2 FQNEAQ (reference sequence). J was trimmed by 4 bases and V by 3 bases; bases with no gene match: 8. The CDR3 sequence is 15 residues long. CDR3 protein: CASSFPGQGYYEQYF. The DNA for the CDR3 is TGTGCCAGCAGCTTCCCCGGACAGGGTTATTACGAGCAGTACTTC.

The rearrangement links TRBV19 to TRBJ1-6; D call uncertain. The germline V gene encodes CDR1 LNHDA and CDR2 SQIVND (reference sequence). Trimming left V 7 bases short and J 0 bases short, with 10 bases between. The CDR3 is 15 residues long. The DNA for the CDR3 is TGTGCCAGTACTCTAGGGAGCTCCTATAATTCACCCCTCCACTTT. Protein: CASTLGSSYNSPLHF.

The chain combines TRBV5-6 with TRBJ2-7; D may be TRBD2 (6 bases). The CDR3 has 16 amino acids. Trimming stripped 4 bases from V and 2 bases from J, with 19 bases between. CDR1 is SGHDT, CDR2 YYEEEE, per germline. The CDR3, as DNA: TGTGCCAGCAGCACCGGCGGCGTACCGGGGGCCTACGAGCAGTACTTC. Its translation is CASSTGGVPGAYEQYF.

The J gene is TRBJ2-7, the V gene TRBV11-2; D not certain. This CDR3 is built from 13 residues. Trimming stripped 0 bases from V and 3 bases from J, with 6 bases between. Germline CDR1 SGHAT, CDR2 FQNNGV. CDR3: CASSLDSNYEQYF. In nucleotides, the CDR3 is TGTGCCAGCAGCTTAGACAGTAACTACGAGCAGTACTTC.

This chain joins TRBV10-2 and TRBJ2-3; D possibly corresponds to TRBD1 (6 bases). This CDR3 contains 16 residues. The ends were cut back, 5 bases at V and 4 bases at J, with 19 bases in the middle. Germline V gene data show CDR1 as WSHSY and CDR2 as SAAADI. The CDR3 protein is CASSTYRESEADTQYF. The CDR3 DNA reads TGCGCCAGCAGTACCTACAGGGAATCGGAGGCAGATACGCAGTATTTT.

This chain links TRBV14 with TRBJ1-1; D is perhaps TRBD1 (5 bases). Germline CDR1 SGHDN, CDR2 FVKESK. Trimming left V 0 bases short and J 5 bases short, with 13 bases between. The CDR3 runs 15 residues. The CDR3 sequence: CASSQELGGRTEAFF. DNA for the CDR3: TGTGCCAGCAGCCAAGAATTGGGGGGTAGGACTGAAGCTTTCTTT.

The CDR3 spells CASRGDTNYGYTF. CDR3 in DNA: TGTGCCAGTCGGGGGGACACCAACTATGGCTACACCTTC. The chain uses TRBV19 and TRBJ1-2, with a tentative D call TRBD1 (6 bases). This CDR3 region has 13 residues. Trimming cost V 8 bases and J 2 bases, with 12 bases left between them. Germline-derived CDR1 and CDR2 are LNHDA and SQIVND (reference sequence).

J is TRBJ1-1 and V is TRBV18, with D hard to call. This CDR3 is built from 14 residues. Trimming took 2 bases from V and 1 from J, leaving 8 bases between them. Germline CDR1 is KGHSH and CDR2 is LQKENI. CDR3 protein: CASSPTGKNTEAFF. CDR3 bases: TGTGCCAGCTCACCAACGGGGAAGAACACTGAAGCTTTCTTT. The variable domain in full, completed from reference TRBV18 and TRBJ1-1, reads NAGVMQNPRHLVRRRGQEARLRCSPMKGHSHVYWYRQLPEEGLKFMVYLQKENIIDESGMPKERFSAEFPKEGPSILRIQQVVRGDSAAYFCASSPTGKNTEAFFGQGTRLTVV.

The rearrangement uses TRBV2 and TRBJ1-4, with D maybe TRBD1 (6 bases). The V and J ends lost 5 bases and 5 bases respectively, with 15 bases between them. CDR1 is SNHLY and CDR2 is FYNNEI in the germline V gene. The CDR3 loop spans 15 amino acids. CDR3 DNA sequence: TGTGCCAGCAGTCCCAGGACAGACCCGAATGAAAAACTGTTTTTT. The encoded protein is CASSPRTDPNEKLFF.

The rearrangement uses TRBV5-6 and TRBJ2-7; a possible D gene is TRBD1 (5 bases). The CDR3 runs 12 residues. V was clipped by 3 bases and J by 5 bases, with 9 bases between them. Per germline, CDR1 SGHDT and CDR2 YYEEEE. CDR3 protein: CASSSGLDEQYF. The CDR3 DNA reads TGTGCCAGCAGCTCAGGGCTCGACGAGCAGTACTTC. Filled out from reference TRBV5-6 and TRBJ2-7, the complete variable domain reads DAGVTQSPTHLIKTRGQQVTLRCSPKSGHDTVSWYQQALGQGPQFIFQYYEEEERQRGNFPDRFSGHQFPNYSSELNVNALLLGDSALYLCASSSGLDEQYFGPGTRLTVT.

The CDR3 region has the DNA TGTGCCTGGAGTTTCGGACAGGGCTACGAGCAGTACTTC. Its protein product is CAWSFGQGYEQYF. The genes are TRBV30 and TRBJ2-7, with 8 bases that match TRBD1. The J segment lost 3 bases and the V segment lost 2 bases, leaving 3 bases of the junction unmatched. Germline V lookup: CDR1 GTSNPN, CDR2 SVGIG (reference sequence). The CDR3 extends over 13 amino acids.

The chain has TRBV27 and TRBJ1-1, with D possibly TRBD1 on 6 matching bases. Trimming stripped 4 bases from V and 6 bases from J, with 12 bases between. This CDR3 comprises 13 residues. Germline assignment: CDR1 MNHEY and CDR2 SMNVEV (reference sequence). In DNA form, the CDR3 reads TGTGCCAGCAGTTCCTGGGACACCTCTGAAGCTTTCTTT. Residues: CASSSWDTSEAFF.

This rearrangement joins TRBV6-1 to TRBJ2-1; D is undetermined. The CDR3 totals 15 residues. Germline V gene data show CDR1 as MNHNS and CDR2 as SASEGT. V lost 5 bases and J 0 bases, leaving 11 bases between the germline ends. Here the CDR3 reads CASSFDRGSYNEQFF. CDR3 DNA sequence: TGTGCCAGCAGTTTCGACCGAGGCTCCTACAATGAGCAGTTCTTC.